The 30 T cell receptor beta chains in this list originate from one sample, sequenced in a study of cytomegalovirus exposure and HLA in healthy donors. The PCR contained 60 Vbeta and 13 Jbeta primers. The table came from immunoSEQ multiplex PCR; TCRdb's copy has only in-frame clones and leaves some out. The sample carries roughly 130,000 clones, around 80% recorded once. The material sequenced was PBMCs. Source of these receptors: a man between 25 and 39 years old in good health and CMV-seronegative.

The chain couples TRBV5-5 to TRBJ2-5, with D possibly being TRBD1 (6 bases). The CDR3 has 14 residues. V gave up 0 bases and J gave up 2 bases, with 8 bases separating them. Germline CDR1 reads SGHKS; CDR2 reads YYEKEE (reference sequence). The DNA for the CDR3 is TGTGCCAGCAGCTTGGGACAGGTTCAAGAGACCCAGTACTTC. It yields the protein CASSLGQVQETQYF.

V and J are TRBV27 and TRBJ2-2; 16 bases map to TRBD2. CDR3 length: 17 amino acids. Germline loops: CDR1 MNHEY, CDR2 SMNVEV (reference sequence). V dropped 5 bases and J dropped 6; count of bases not matched to a gene: 6. DNA for the CDR3: TGTGCCAGCAGTCTCGGGACTAGCGGGAGGGCGGCCGGGGAGCTGTTTTTT. Its translation is CASSLGTSGRAAGELFF.

The genes are TRBV14 and TRBJ1-2; 9 bases line up with TRBD1. With V trimmed by 4 bases and J by 7 bases, 10 bases remained unmatched. The germline V gene has CDR1 SGHDN and CDR2 FVKESK. The length of the CDR3 is 15 residues. The CDR3 loop is CASSRVDRGSGGYTF. The CDR3 nucleotides are TGTGCCAGCAGCCGCGTGGACAGGGGATCAGGTGGCTACACCTTC.

V and J are TRBV7-9 and TRBJ2-1; weak D call: TRBD2 (5 bases). Germline values: CDR1 SEHNR, CDR2 FQNEAQ (reference sequence). Trimming removed 2 bases at V and 6 bases at J, with 14 bases between. This CDR3 contains 15 residues. The CDR3: CASSLRGGPGNEQFF. CDR3 DNA sequence: TGTGCCAGCAGCTTACGCGGAGGCCCCGGCAATGAGCAGTTCTTC.

This chain connects TRBV2 to TRBJ2-4, with 8 bases that match TRBD1. V dropped 5 bases and J dropped 7; count of bases not matched to a gene: 7. The CDR3 runs to 14 residues. Germline V gene sequence: CDR1 SNHLY, CDR2 FYNNEI. In DNA form, the CDR3 reads TGTGCCAGCAGTTACCAGGGGGCAGGGAACATTCAGTACTTC. It is translated as CASSYQGAGNIQYF.

The table lists this clone with a count of one. The chain is built from TRBV7-2 and TRBJ2-3; D is unresolved. Trimming pared 3 bases from V and 1 base from J, leaving 5 bases between. CDR3 length: 13 amino acids. The V gene's germline CDR1 is SGHTA and CDR2 FQGNSA. CDR3 coding DNA: TGTGCCAGCAGCTTGCTAGGCACAGATACGCAGTATTTT. It yields the protein CASSLLGTDTQYF. Full variable domain (remainder filled in from reference TRBV7-2 and TRBJ2-3): GAGVSQSPSNKVTEKGKDVELRCDPISGHTALYWYRQSLGQGLEFLIYFQGNSAPDKSGLPSDRFSAERTGGSVSTLTIQRTQQEDSAVYLCASSLLGTDTQYFGPGTRLTVL.

The chain uses TRBV6-6 and TRBJ1-5; no reliable D call. The CDR3 consists of 13 residues. CDR1 is MNHNY, CDR2 SVGAGI, per germline (reference sequence). Trimming left V 8 bases short and J 0 bases short, with 8 bases between. Here the CDR3 reads CASERGSNQPQHF. CDR3 nucleotide sequence: TGTGCCAGCGAACGGGGTAGCAATCAGCCCCAGCATTTT.

V usage is TRBV7-6 and J usage is TRBJ2-7, with D perhaps matching TRBD2 (5 bases). This CDR3 has 13 residues. Germline CDR1 and CDR2: SGHVS and FNYEAQ. Trimming cost V 0 bases and J 4 bases, with 7 bases left between them. The CDR3 here is CASSLATGYEQYF. The CDR3 nucleotides read TGTGCCAGCAGCTTAGCAACGGGGTACGAGCAGTACTTC.

The chain carries TRBV29-1 and TRBJ2-1; unclear D gene. Trimming left V 3 bases short and J 13 bases short, with 13 bases between. The germline gives CDR1 SQVTM, CDR2 ANQGSEA. The CDR3 extends over 11 amino acids. The CDR3 loop is CSVDIAEIQFF. CDR3 sequence (DNA): TGCAGCGTTGATATCGCTGAGATCCAGTTCTTC.

V is TRBV5-1 and J is TRBJ2-6; weak D call: TRBD1 (6 bases). Germline loops: CDR1 SGHRS, CDR2 YFSETQ. The CDR3 spans 16 residues. The germline V and J ends were trimmed by 4 bases and 0 bases, with 11 bases remaining between them. The chain's CDR3 is CASSPRTASGANVLTF. The CDR3 DNA reads as TGCGCCAGCAGCCCCCGGACAGCCTCTGGGGCCAACGTCCTGACTTTC.

In its sample, this clone was seen once. CDR3 sequence reads: CASSSGLAGTDEQFF. CDR3 nucleotides: TGTGCCAGCAGTTCGGGACTAGCGGGAACCGATGAGCAGTTCTTC. The V gene is TRBV28, the J gene TRBJ2-1; 13 nucleotides agree with TRBD2. The CDR3 length is 15 residues. J gave up 8 bases and V 4 bases, and 5 bases lay outside the gene matches. Per germline, CDR1 MDHEN and CDR2 SYDVKM.

This clone has only a few counts. The chain is built from TRBV6-1 and TRBJ1-2; 7 nucleotides match TRBD1. The CDR3 sequence is 15 residues long. The V and J ends lost 2 bases and 3 bases, in that order; junction bases with no gene match: 6. Germline V CDR1 and CDR2: MNHNS, SASEGT. The CDR3, as DNA: TGTGCCAGCAGTGAACGTGGAGGGGGCTACTATGGCTACACCTTC. Translation gives CASSERGGGYYGYTF.

This sequence joins TRBV25-1 and TRBJ1-4, with a possible D match to TRBD1 (5 bases). CDR1 and CDR2 (germline): MGHDK, SYGVNS. Trimming shortened V by 6 bases and J by 6 bases, and 11 bases separated the two germline ends. There are 13 residues in the CDR3. In DNA, the CDR3 is TGTGCCAGCAGGGCGGGGCTACATGAAAAACTGTTTTTT. Its translation: CASRAGLHEKLFF.

This chain uses TRBV5-1 with TRBJ1-2; the match to TRBD1 covers 9 bases. The V gene's germline CDR1 is SGHRS and CDR2 YFSETQ. The CDR3 spans 13 residues. Trimming at V came to 5 bases and at J to 6 bases, leaving 5 bases not matched to a gene. CDR3 DNA: TGCGCCAGCAGGTCCGGGACAGGGAATGGCTACACCTTC. Residues: CASRSGTGNGYTF.

The genes are TRBV4-2 and TRBJ2-3; TRBD2 matches at 12 bases. There are 19 residues in the CDR3. The germline V gene has CDR1 LGHNA and CDR2 YNFKEQ. V was pared by 4 bases and J by 4 bases, with 15 bases of the junction left unmatched. CDR3: CASSPNNPGLAGSPDTQYF. DNA for the CDR3: TGTGCCAGCAGCCCTAATAATCCGGGACTAGCGGGTTCACCAGATACGCAGTATTTT.

The V gene is TRBV13, the J gene TRBJ2-7; 8 bases align to TRBD1. Germline loops: CDR1 PRHDT, CDR2 FYEKMQ (reference sequence). There are 15 residues in the CDR3. Germline trimming cut 5 bases from V and 2 bases from J; bases unmatched to any gene: 8. The CDR3 region has the DNA TGTGCCAGCAGCCCGAGCGGACAGGGTGCCTACGAGCAGTACTTC. Translated: CASSPSGQGAYEQYF.

The V call is TRBV29-1, the J call TRBJ1-1; maybe TRBD1 (6 bases). The CDR3 has 11 residues. The V gene lost 5 bases and the J gene lost 5 bases, with 9 bases spanning the gap. Germline V CDR1 and CDR2: SQVTM, ANQGSEA. CDR3 DNA: TGCAGCGTTCAAAGGGGGACTGAAGCTTTCTTT. This encodes CSVQRGTEAFF.

V usage is TRBV5-6 and J usage is TRBJ1-2; D gene ambiguous. Trimming shortened V by 2 bases and J by 7 bases, and 12 bases separated the two germline ends. Germline V gene lookup returns CDR1 SGHDT and CDR2 YYEEEE. The CDR3 totals 13 residues. The CDR3 bases are TGTGCCAGCAGCTTCAACGGTGGACTTGGCTACACCTTC. As protein: CASSFNGGLGYTF.

This clone was seen only once. Other nucleotide sequences in the sample specify the same CDR3. This rearrangement joins TRBV28 to TRBJ1-3; unclear D gene. The V end lost 6 bases, the J end lost 0 bases, and 12 bases lay between the germline ends. This CDR3 is 15 amino acids long. The germline V gene encodes CDR1 MDHEN and CDR2 SYDVKM. The CDR3 bases are TGTGCCAGCAGCCCACCGGCAGGCTCTGGAAACACCATATATTTT. Amino acid sequence: CASSPPAGSGNTIYF.

The chain couples TRBV6-6 to TRBJ2-7, with 11 positions matching TRBD2. The CDR3 covers 14 residues. The trim removed 7 bases at V and 3 bases at J, leaving 5 bases unmatched. Germline CDR1 reads MNHNY; CDR2 reads SVGAGI (reference sequence). CDR3: CASTSSGGIYEQYF. The CDR3 bases are TGTGCCAGCACGTCTAGCGGGGGGATCTACGAGCAGTACTTC.

The chain has TRBV9 and TRBJ2-3; tentative D call: TRBD1 (5 bases). The CDR3 runs 12 residues. Germline V lookup: CDR1 SGDLS, CDR2 YYNGEE. V gave up 5 bases and J gave up 2 bases, with 6 bases separating them. CDR3 protein: CASRGVTDTQYF. In DNA form, the CDR3 reads TGTGCCAGCAGAGGGGTCACAGATACGCAGTATTTT.

The V and J genes are TRBV2 and TRBJ2-1, with unresolved D. Germline CDR1 and CDR2: SNHLY and FYNNEI. Trimming left V 4 bases short and J 3 bases short, with 13 bases between. There are 15 residues in the CDR3. The CDR3 sequence is CASSVETPDYNEQFF. DNA of the CDR3: TGTGCCAGCAGTGTCGAGACTCCTGACTACAATGAGCAGTTCTTC.

The J gene is TRBJ2-1, the V gene TRBV7-9; the match to TRBD2 covers 14 bases. CDR1 is SEHNR, CDR2 FQNEAQ, per germline (reference sequence). V trimming: 4 bases; J trimming: 0 bases; junction bases outside the gene matches: 8. This CDR3 has 19 residues. The CDR3 nucleotides read TGTGCCAGCAGCTCGGGACTAGCGGGGGCCTCGAGCTCCTACAATGAGCAGTTCTTC. Protein product: CASSSGLAGASSSYNEQFF. Using reference TRBV7-9 and TRBJ2-1 for the parts outside the CDR3, the full variable domain is DTGVSQNPRHKITKRGQNVTFRCDPISEHNRLYWYRQTLGQGPEFLTYFQNEAQLEKSRLLSDRFSAERPKGSFSTLEIQRTEQGDSAMYLCASSSGLAGASSSYNEQFFGPGTRLTVL.

The genes are TRBV7-2 and TRBJ2-2; 11 bases are shared with TRBD2. CDR1 SGHTA and CDR2 FQGNSA come from the germline V gene. This CDR3 is built from 17 residues. J lost 5 bases, V lost 1 base, and 6 bases had no gene match. The CDR3 coding sequence is TGTGCCAGCAGCTTAGATCTAGCGGGAGGTGGAACCGGGGAGCTGTTTTTT. This gives the protein CASSLDLAGGGTGELFF.

The V gene is TRBV13, the J gene TRBJ2-1; weak D call: TRBD2 (6 bases). The CDR3 is made up of 16 amino acids. Germline lookup yields CDR1 PRHDT and CDR2 FYEKMQ (reference sequence). V lost 2 bases and J 5 bases, leaving 16 bases between the germline ends. The CDR3 DNA reads TGTGCCAGCAGCTTATCAGGAGCCGGCGGGGACAATGAGCAGTTCTTC. The encoded protein is CASSLSGAGGDNEQFF.

This chain uses TRBV27 with TRBJ2-2; 8 nucleotides agree with TRBD1. The trim removed 6 bases at V and 1 base at J, leaving 1 base unmatched. There are 14 residues in the CDR3. Germline V gene sequence: CDR1 MNHEY, CDR2 SMNVEV (reference sequence). CDR3 amino acids: CASRGTGNTGELFF. Written as DNA, the CDR3 is TGTGCCAGCAGAGGGACAGGGAACACCGGGGAGCTGTTTTTT.

The rearrangement joins TRBV28 to TRBJ1-1, with D possibly being TRBD1 (6 bases). The CDR3 extends over 15 amino acids. CDR1 is MDHEN and CDR2 is SYDVKM in the germline V gene. V gave up 4 bases and J gave up 1 base, with 13 bases separating them. Here the CDR3 reads CASSYTLGQNTEAFF. The CDR3 DNA reads as TGTGCCAGCAGTTACACATTGGGACAGAACACTGAAGCTTTCTTT.

This sequence joins TRBV6-1 and TRBJ2-7, with TRBD2 as a possible D gene (5 bases). The CDR3 loop spans 11 amino acids. Trimming took off 6 bases at V and 5 bases at J, with 8 bases between the two ends. In germline, CDR1 is MNHNS, CDR2 SASEGT. The CDR3 DNA reads as TGTGCCAGCAGCGGGGTCAACGAGCAGTACTTC. Its translation is CASSGVNEQYF.

The J gene is TRBJ1-5, the V gene TRBV4-3; a possible D gene is TRBD1 (6 bases). CDR1 and CDR2 from the germline V gene are LGHNA and YSLEER. V was shortened by 4 bases and J by 0 bases, with 10 bases between the two germline ends. This CDR3 has 15 amino acids. The CDR3: CASSPRQASNQPQHF. The CDR3 nucleotides are TGCGCCAGCAGCCCTCGACAGGCTAGCAATCAGCCCCAGCATTTT.

The gene calls are TRBV27 and TRBJ1-2, with D tentatively TRBD1 (6 bases). The CDR3 has 15 residues. Germline assignment: CDR1 MNHEY and CDR2 SMNVEV (reference sequence). The ends were cut back, 5 bases at V and 0 bases at J, with 13 bases in the middle. The CDR3 sequence is CASSLTGQTNYGYTF. In nucleotides, the CDR3 is TGTGCCAGCAGTCTGACGGGACAAACTAACTATGGCTACACCTTC.